What follows are 26 T cell receptor beta chains derived from one specimen sequenced in a study of T cell responses to AZD1222 COVID-19 vaccine. The assay was immunoSEQ multiplex PCR, and TCRdb's table has in-frame clones only and misses some. The table shows 100,000 to 150,000 clones, with under 90% occurring only once. This sample comprised peripheral blood, obtained on day 0 of AZD1222 vaccination. Receptors originate from an adult in good health.

V and J are TRBV3-1 (or the pseudogene TRBV3-2) and TRBJ2-7; no clear D. Trimming stripped 0 bases from V and 0 bases from J, with 9 bases between. The V gene's germline CDR1 is LGHDT and CDR2 YNNKEL (reference sequence). The CDR3 loop spans 15 amino acids. CDR3 sequence: CASSQDSRTSYEQYF. The CDR3 DNA is TGTGCCAGCAGCCAAGATAGTAGGACCTCCTACGAGCAGTACTTC.

This clone has only a few counts. The chain carries TRBV5-3 and TRBJ1-5, with D possibly matching TRBD1 (5 bases). TRBV5-3 falls under the ORF class, with uncertain function. The CDR3 length is 16 residues. Trimming shortened V by 3 bases and J by 0 bases, and 13 bases separated the two germline ends. The CDR3, as DNA: TGTGCCAGAAGCTGGGGGGGTTTCCTTAGCAATCAGCCCCAGCATTTT. Residues: CARSWGGFLSNQPQHF.

The chain carries TRBV24-1 and TRBJ2-5; D is possibly TRBD1 (7 bases). V lost 4 bases and J 7 bases, leaving 18 bases between the germline ends. Germline-derived CDR1 and CDR2 are KGHDR and SFDVKD. The CDR3 runs 15 residues. CDR3 protein: CATSDSGGFWATQYF. CDR3 DNA sequence: TGTGCCACCAGTGACTCAGGGGGGTTTTGGGCGACCCAGTACTTC.

The chain has TRBV3-1 (or the pseudogene TRBV3-2) and TRBJ1-2; tentatively, D is TRBD1 (6 bases). Trimming removed 2 bases at V and 5 bases at J, with 12 bases between. The CDR3 contains 14 residues. Germline CDR1 reads LGHDT; CDR2 reads YNNKEL (reference sequence). In DNA form, the CDR3 reads TGTGCCAGCAGCCAATACCAGGGGCCTTATGGCTACACCTTC. This encodes CASSQYQGPYGYTF.

The chain links TRBV28 to TRBJ1-2; tentatively, D is TRBD1 (5 bases). Trimming pared 4 bases from V and 5 bases from J, leaving 11 bases between. CDR1 is MDHEN and CDR2 is SYDVKM in the germline V gene. The CDR3 is 13 residues long. Here the CDR3 reads CASSSGQMYGYTF. CDR3 sequence (DNA): TGTGCCAGCAGTTCCGGACAAATGTATGGCTACACCTTC.

The chain links TRBV29-1 to TRBJ2-7; possibly TRBD1 for D (6 bases). Germline loops: CDR1 SQVTM, CDR2 ANQGSEA. The ends were cut back, 6 bases at V and 7 bases at J, with 22 bases in the middle. The CDR3 has 14 amino acids. The CDR3 DNA sequence: TGCAGCGTCCGGGACAACATCGGTTCGCGGGAGCAGTACTTC. It is translated as CSVRDNIGSREQYF.

The V call is TRBV27, the J call TRBJ1-1, with 7 bases lining up with TRBD1. The V gene's germline CDR1 is MNHEY and CDR2 SMNVEV (reference sequence). This CDR3 is 14 amino acids long. V was pared by 8 bases and J by 5 bases, with 11 bases of the junction left unmatched. As DNA, the CDR3 is TGTGCCAGCTTCGACAGGGTAAAAGGGACTGAAGCTTTCTTT. Its translation: CASFDRVKGTEAFF.

This sequence joins TRBV7-2 and TRBJ2-3; 9 nucleotides align to TRBD2. Germline V gene data show CDR1 as SGHTA and CDR2 as FQGNSA. V shed 3 bases, J shed 6 bases, and the junction held 4 bases outside the gene matches. CDR3 size: 14 residues. The CDR3: CASSFVTSGDTQYF. DNA for the CDR3: TGTGCCAGCAGCTTCGTGACTAGCGGCGATACGCAGTATTTT. The full variable domain, its missing parts supplied by reference TRBV7-2 and TRBJ2-3, is GAGVSQSPSNKVTEKGKDVELRCDPISGHTALYWYRQSLGQGLEFLIYFQGNSAPDKSGLPSDRFSAERTGGSVSTLTIQRTQQEDSAVYLCASSFVTSGDTQYFGPGTRLTVL.

The V call is TRBV6-5, the J call TRBJ1-2; TRBD1 might be the D (6 bases). From germline, CDR1 is MNHEY and CDR2 SVGAGI. The CDR3 contains 13 residues. The ends were cut back, 2 bases at V and 8 bases at J, with 12 bases in the middle. CDR3 in amino acids: CASSYGGGGGYTF. CDR3 nucleotide sequence: TGTGCCAGCAGTTACGGGGGTGGGGGCGGCTACACCTTC.

The J gene is TRBJ1-1, the V gene TRBV11-3; 9 nucleotides match TRBD1. After removal of 8 bases from V and 3 bases from J, the junction contained 7 bases not matched to a gene. CDR1 SGHNT and CDR2 YENEEA come from the germline V gene. The CDR3 has 14 residues. CDR3 in DNA: TGTGCCAGCTCTACAGGGGGCGGGTACACTGAAGCTTTCTTT. This gives the protein CASSTGGGYTEAFF.

The chain recombines TRBV19 with TRBJ1-2; 7 bases map to TRBD1. Germline V CDR1 and CDR2: LNHDA, SQIVND (reference sequence). Germline trimming cut 6 bases from V and 4 bases from J; bases unmatched to any gene: 5. This CDR3 region has 13 residues. DNA for the CDR3: TGTGCCAGTAGCCGGGACAGCACCTATGGCTACACCTTC. It codes for CASSRDSTYGYTF.

The chain couples TRBV6-4 to TRBJ1-6; D possibly corresponds to TRBD1 (5 bases). The germline CDR1 and CDR2 sequences are MRHNA and SNTAGT. The CDR3 is 15 residues long. V was shortened by 0 bases and J by 5 bases, with 8 bases between the two germline ends. For the CDR3, the DNA is TGTGCCAGCAGTGACTCGAGACAGAATAATTCACCCCTCCACTTT. Its protein product is CASSDSRQNNSPLHF.

The chain has TRBV9 and TRBJ2-5, with 11 nucleotides matching TRBD2. The ends lost 2 bases at V and 5 bases at J; junction bases unmatched: 5. Germline assignment: CDR1 SGDLS and CDR2 YYNGEE. The CDR3 totals 15 residues. This CDR3 reads CASSVSGGARETQYF. CDR3 in DNA: TGTGCCAGCAGCGTTAGCGGGGGGGCCCGCGAGACCCAGTACTTC.

The chain uses TRBV7-9 and TRBJ2-7; D unclear. Trimming pared 5 bases from V and 7 bases from J, leaving 9 bases between. CDR1 is SEHNR, CDR2 FQNEAQ, per germline (reference sequence). CDR3 length: 11 residues. The CDR3 spells CASSQKEEQYF. The CDR3 coding sequence is TGTGCCAGCAGCCAGAAAGAAGAGCAGTACTTC.

The chain joins TRBV19 to TRBJ2-7; D possibly corresponds to TRBD1 (7 bases). Trimming took 10 bases from V and 7 from J, leaving 20 bases between them. The CDR3 covers 13 residues. Germline CDR1 is LNHDA and CDR2 is SQIVND (reference sequence). The CDR3 spells CATQTGQGGEQYF. The CDR3 DNA follows: TGTGCCACCCAGACAGGGCAAGGGGGGGAGCAGTACTTC.

The chain has TRBV5-4 and TRBJ1-3; no clear D gene. Trimming cost V 1 base and J 0 bases, with 5 bases left between them. Germline-derived CDR1 and CDR2 are SGHNT and YYREEE (reference sequence). This CDR3 has 14 amino acids. CDR3 DNA: TGTGCCAGCAGCTTGTCTCACTCTGGAAACACCATATATTTT. Protein product: CASSLSHSGNTIYF.

The chain recombines TRBV6-6 with TRBJ2-7; TRBD1 matches 8 bases. Per the germline V gene, CDR1 is MNHNY and CDR2 is SVGAGI (reference sequence). J gave up 5 bases and V 6 bases, and 12 bases lay outside the gene matches. The CDR3 contains 15 residues. CDR3 DNA: TGTGCCAGCAGCCTCGCCAGGGGGCAAGTTAACGAGCAGTACTTC. Residues: CASSLARGQVNEQYF.

This clone came up once. V and J are TRBV4-3 and TRBJ2-3; possibly TRBD1 or TRBD2 for D (6 bases each). The CDR3 is made up of 16 amino acids. Germline assignment: CDR1 LGHNA and CDR2 YSLEER. Trimming took 0 bases from V and 1 from J, leaving 11 bases between them. This CDR3 reads CASSQDLGGGTDTQYF. Written as DNA, the CDR3 is TGCGCCAGCAGCCAAGATTTGGGGGGCGGCACAGATACGCAGTATTTT.

This rearrangement joins TRBV4-3 to TRBJ1-3; 12 nucleotides match TRBD1. The V gene end was trimmed by 0 bases and the J gene end by 0 bases; junction bases not matched to a gene: 15. CDR3 length: 22 amino acids. Germline CDR1 LGHNA, CDR2 YSLEER. Here the CDR3 reads CASSQERDGTGGSYSSGNTIYF. The CDR3 coding sequence is TGCGCCAGCAGCCAAGAGCGAGATGGGACAGGGGGCTCATACAGCTCTGGAAACACCATATATTTT.

The J gene is TRBJ1-1, the V gene TRBV7-2; TRBD1 matches 8 bases. Germline CDR1 SGHTA, CDR2 FQGNSA. The CDR3 consists of 15 residues. V dropped 3 bases and J dropped 6; count of bases not matched to a gene: 9. CDR3 in amino acids: CASSLGRGRVAEAFF. The CDR3 nucleotides are TGTGCCAGCAGCTTGGGCAGGGGGCGAGTTGCTGAAGCTTTCTTT.

There are a few counts of this clone. The chain carries TRBV6-6 and TRBJ1-3; D is possibly TRBD1 (6 bases). CDR3 length: 14 amino acids. Germline V gives CDR1 MNHNY, CDR2 SVGAGI (reference sequence). With 8 bases removed from V and 4 bases from J, the gap between germline ends came to 15 bases. The CDR3 nucleotides are TGTGCCAGCGGAGGGGGGCGAAAAGGAAACACCATATATTTT. Translation gives CASGGGRKGNTIYF.

The V call is TRBV6-2 or TRBV6-3, the J call TRBJ1-2; D unclear. The CDR3 contains 14 residues. Germline V CDR1 and CDR2: MNHEY, SVGEGT. V lost 4 bases, J lost 4 bases, and 13 bases lay in between. DNA for the CDR3: TGTGCCAGCAGTTTCGTCGAGAACATCTATGGCTACACCTTC. Its translation is CASSFVENIYGYTF.

The chain employs TRBV5-6 and TRBJ1-3; D unresolved. This CDR3 comprises 12 residues. V gave up 3 bases and J gave up 4 bases, with 5 bases separating them. Germline loops: CDR1 SGHDT, CDR2 YYEEEE. CDR3 coding DNA: TGTGCCAGCAGCTCATGGGGAAACACCATATATTTT. It yields the protein CASSSWGNTIYF.

The table lists this clone with a few counts. DNA of the CDR3: TGTGCCAGCAGCTTAGGGGCACTCACCGGGGAGCTGTTTTTT. Translation gives CASSLGALTGELFF. This chain links TRBV7-2 with TRBJ2-2; D unclear. Trimming shortened V by 1 base and J by 4 bases, and 7 bases separated the two germline ends. The CDR3 covers 14 residues. The germline CDR1 and CDR2 sequences are SGHTA and FQGNSA.

V is TRBV18 and J is TRBJ1-1; D remains unclear. The V end lost 7 bases, the J end lost 0 bases, and 12 bases lay between the germline ends. CDR3 length: 14 residues. Germline lookup yields CDR1 KGHSH and CDR2 LQKENI. The CDR3 spells CASCAGVLNTEAFF. CDR3 nucleotides: TGTGCCAGCTGCGCAGGCGTTTTGAACACTGAAGCTTTCTTT.

This clone came up once. The genes are TRBV19 and TRBJ1-2, with D uncertain. Looked up from germline, CDR1 is LNHDA and CDR2 is SQIVND (reference sequence). The CDR3 is 13 residues long. Trimming removed 3 bases at V and 4 bases at J, with 9 bases between. CDR3 loop: CASSIGLSYGYTF. For the CDR3, the DNA is TGTGCCAGTAGTATTGGCCTCTCCTATGGCTACACCTTC.